A selection of T cell receptor beta chains follows, all from one sample in a study of blood T cells in healthy people across ages. Each CDR3 protein is one row after TCRdb ran MiXCR on the 5' RACE reads. This sample yields approximately 800,000 distinct CDR3 sequences, of which more than 25% are seen a single time; around 2.9% belongs to the top ten. These sequences were also reported in another study, on T cells of mothers and their children.

The sample comprised blood. The receptors derive from a boy younger than 18 in good health. Each CDR3 is given with its conserved first and last residue. Each record gives: V gene, clone size, D gene, J gene, CDR3 protein, CDR3 DNA. The D gene is left open where the match is weak. Not all rows give a size; the values are once, few, many and, for expanded clones, a class.

TRBV4-1	few	.	TRBJ2-7	CASSQEWSETYEQYF	TGCGCCAGCAGCCAAGAGTGGTCAGAAACCTACGAGCAGTACTTC
TRBV29-1	.	.	TRBJ1-2	CSVEESQDYGYTF	TGCAGCGTTGAAGAATCCCAGGACTATGGCTACACCTTC
TRBV12-3/TRBV12-4	few	TRBD1	TRBJ1-2	CASSLDRVDGYTF	TGTGCCAGCAGCCTGGACAGGGTGGATGGCTACACCTTC
TRBV5-1	few	TRBD2	TRBJ2-5	CASSPLAGAKETQYF	TGCGCCAGCAGCCCCCTAGCGGGGGCTAAAGAGACCCAGTACTTC
TRBV6-6	.	.	TRBJ1-5	CASSYWCQPQHF	TGTGCCAGCAGTTACTGGTGTCAGCCCCAGCATTTT
TRBV29-1	.	.	TRBJ1-5	CSVRWGPNQPQHF	TGCAGCGTCCGTTGGGGCCCCAATCAGCCCCAGCATTTT
TRBV7-3	.	.	TRBJ2-5	CASSLGLQATGETQYF	TGTGCCAGCAGCTTAGGGCTCCAGGCCACTGGAGAGACCCAGTACTTC
TRBV2	.	TRBD1	TRBJ2-5	CASSEVRAGGQETQYF	TGTGCCAGCAGTGAGGTCCGGGCAGGGGGACAAGAGACCCAGTACTTC
TRBV30	.	.	TRBJ2-2	CAWSVTTNTGELFF	TGTGCCTGGAGTGTAACTACAAACACCGGGGAGCTGTTTTTT
TRBV15	few	TRBD1	TRBJ2-7	CATSRFSPDRAYEQYF	TGTGCCACCAGCAGATTTTCCCCGGACAGGGCCTACGAGCAGTACTTC
TRBV4-1	.	.	TRBJ1-1	CASTRVMNTEAFF	TGCGCCAGCACTAGGGTCATGAACACTGAAGCTTTCTTT
TRBV10-3	.	TRBD2	TRBJ2-1	CATGGYSTEQFF	TGTGCCACCGGGGGGTATAGTACGGAGCAGTTCTTC
TRBV3-1	.	TRBD2	TRBJ2-1	CASSPSAGAHNEQFF	TGTGCCAGCAGCCCCTCAGCGGGGGCTCACAATGAGCAGTTCTTC
TRBV20-1	.	.	TRBJ2-1	CSARRAGRYNEQFF	TGCAGTGCTAGAAGGGCAGGGCGGTACAATGAGCAGTTCTTC
TRBV9	.	TRBD2	TRBJ2-1	CASSVGGLNEQFF	TGTGCCAGCAGCGTGGGAGGGTTGAATGAGCAGTTCTTC
TRBV28	.	TRBD1	TRBJ1-5	CASSSHRGSNQPQHF	TGTGCCAGCAGTTCCCACAGGGGAAGCAATCAGCCCCAGCATTTT
TRBV5-1	once	.	TRBJ2-3	CASRRESADTQYF	TGCGCCAGCAGGAGGGAAAGCGCAGATACGCAGTATTTT
TRBV10-3	few	TRBD2	TRBJ2-7	CAIAPGGEPYEQYF	TGTGCCATCGCCCCCGGGGGGGAGCCTTACGAGCAGTACTTC
TRBV4-1	few	TRBD2	TRBJ2-3	CASSPRTSGGAPGDTQYF	TGCGCCAGCAGCCCTCGGACTAGCGGGGGGGCCCCGGGGGATACGCAGTATTTT
TRBV29-1	.	.	TRBJ2-5	CSIWGYQETQYF	TGCAGCATTTGGGGGTACCAAGAGACCCAGTACTTC
TRBV7-8	few	TRBD2	TRBJ2-5	CASNNWGLAGGGETQYF	TGTGCCAGCAACAACTGGGGACTAGCGGGGGGTGGAGAGACCCAGTACTTC
TRBV6-6	few	TRBD1	TRBJ2-7	CASIRGQGSYEQYF	TGTGCCAGCATCAGGGGACAGGGCTCCTACGAGCAGTACTTC
TRBV7-9	.	.	TRBJ2-5	CASSLGARLRMTQYF	TGTGCCAGCAGCTTAGGGGCTCGCCTGCGGATGACCCAGTACTTC
TRBV20-1	.	.	TRBJ2-5	CSASPQGGETQYF	TGCAGTGCTAGCCCCCAGGGCGGGGAGACCCAGTACTTC
TRBV11-2	.	.	TRBJ1-2	CASSLDPVPTNYGYTF	TGTGCCAGCAGCTTAGATCCGGTTCCGACTAACTATGGCTACACCTTC
TRBV7-7	.	TRBD1	TRBJ1-5	CATLRTGGCRSGQPQHF	TGTGCTACTTTGCGGACAGGGGGCTGTCGAAGCGGCCAGCCCCAGCATTTT
TRBV19	.	.	TRBJ2-5	CASSNSGVFETQYF	TGTGCCAGTAGTAACAGTGGGGTGTTCGAGACCCAGTACTTC
TRBV7-9	many	.	TRBJ2-5	CASSFAQGRETQYF	TGTGCCAGCAGCTTCGCACAGGGGAGGGAGACCCAGTACTTC
TRBV7-9	few	.	TRBJ2-1	CASSFRGGALNEQFF	TGTGCCAGCAGCTTTAGGGGGGGGGCCCTCAATGAGCAGTTCTTC
TRBV20-1	.	.	TRBJ2-7	CSAGLVEQYF	TGCAGTGCCGGGCTAGTTGAGCAGTACTTC
TRBV11-2	.	TRBD2	TRBJ2-1	CASSLGYLAGNNEQFF	TGTGCCAGCAGCTTAGGGTACCTAGCGGGGAACAATGAGCAGTTCTTC
TRBV6-2/TRBV6-3	.	.	TRBJ2-7	CASTPSVIAYEQYF	TGTGCCAGCACCCCATCTGTCATTGCCTACGAGCAGTACTTC
TRBV14	many	.	TRBJ2-5	CASRAVGGETQYF	TGTGCCAGCAGGGCGGTAGGAGGCGAGACCCAGTACTTC
TRBV9	.	TRBD2	TRBJ2-3	CASSVDLAGGADTRYF	TGTGCCAGCAGCGTAGACCTAGCGGGTGGGGCAGATACGCGGTATTTT
TRBV5-1	.	TRBD1	TRBJ2-7	CASSLAWDRAYYEQYF	TGCGCCAGCAGCTTGGCCTGGGACAGGGCCTACTACGAGCAGTACTTC
TRBV18	.	.	TRBJ2-5	CASSPPDRGAETQYF	TGTGCCAGCTCACCACCGGATCGGGGAGCCGAGACCCAGTACTTC
TRBV7-2	.	.	TRBJ1-1	CASSPSAYQAFF	TGTGCCAGCAGCCCGAGCGCCTACCAAGCTTTCTTT
TRBV12-3/TRBV12-4	.	TRBD2	TRBJ2-4	CASRPLAGENIQYF	TGTGCCAGCAGACCACTAGCGGGGGAAAACATTCAGTACTTC
TRBV5-5	few	TRBD2	TRBJ2-2	CASSTSGGNTGELFF	TGTGCCAGCAGCACTAGCGGGGGGAACACCGGGGAGCTGTTTTTT
TRBV28	few	.	TRBJ1-2	CASSLRAGYGYGYTF	TGTGCCAGCAGTTTACGTGCCGGCTACGGCTATGGCTACACCTTC
TRBV12-3/TRBV12-4	few	.	TRBJ2-4	CASSPGGVLTKNIQYF	TGTGCCAGCAGTCCCGGGGGCGTCTTAACCAAAAACATTCAGTACTTC
TRBV12-3/TRBV12-4	.	TRBD1	TRBJ1-2	CASSPKGQIYGYTF	TGTGCCAGCAGTCCAAAGGGACAGATCTATGGCTACACCTTC
TRBV2	.	.	TRBJ2-5	CASSELGAAIQETQYF	TGTGCCAGCAGTGAATTGGGTGCAGCCATCCAAGAGACCCAGTACTTC